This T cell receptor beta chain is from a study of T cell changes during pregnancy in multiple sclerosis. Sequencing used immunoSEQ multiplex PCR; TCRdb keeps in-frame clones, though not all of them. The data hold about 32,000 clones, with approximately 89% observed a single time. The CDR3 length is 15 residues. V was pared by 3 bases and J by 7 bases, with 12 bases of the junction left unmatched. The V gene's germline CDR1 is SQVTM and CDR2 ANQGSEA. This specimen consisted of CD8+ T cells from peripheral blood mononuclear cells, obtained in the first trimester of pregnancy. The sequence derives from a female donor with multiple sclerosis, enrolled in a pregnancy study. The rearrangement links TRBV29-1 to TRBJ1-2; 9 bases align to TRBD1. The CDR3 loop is CSVDSTDRGWSGYTF. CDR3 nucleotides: TGCAGCGTTGATTCCACCGACAGGGGGTGGTCTGGCTACACCTTC.